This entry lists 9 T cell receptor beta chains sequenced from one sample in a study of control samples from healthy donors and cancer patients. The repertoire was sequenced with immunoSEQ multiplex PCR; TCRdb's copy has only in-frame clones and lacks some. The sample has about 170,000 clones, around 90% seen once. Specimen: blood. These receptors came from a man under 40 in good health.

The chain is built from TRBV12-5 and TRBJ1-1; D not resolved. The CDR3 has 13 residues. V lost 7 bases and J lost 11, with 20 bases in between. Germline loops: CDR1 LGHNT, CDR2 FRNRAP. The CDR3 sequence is CASATPLYPTAFF. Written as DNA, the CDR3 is TGTGCTAGTGCCACCCCCTTATATCCGACGGCTTTCTTT.

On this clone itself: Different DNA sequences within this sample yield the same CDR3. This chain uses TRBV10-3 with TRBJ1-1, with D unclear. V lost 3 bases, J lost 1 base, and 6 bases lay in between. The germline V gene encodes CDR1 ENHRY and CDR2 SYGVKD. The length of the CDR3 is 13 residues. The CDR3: CAISEAENTEAFF. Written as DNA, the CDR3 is TGTGCCATCAGTGAAGCAGAGAACACTGAAGCTTTCTTT.

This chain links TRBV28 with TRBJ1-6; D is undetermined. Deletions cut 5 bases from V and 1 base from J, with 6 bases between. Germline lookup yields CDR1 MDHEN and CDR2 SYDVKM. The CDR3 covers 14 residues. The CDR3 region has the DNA TGTGCCAGCAGTCGAGGATCCTATAATTCACCCCTCCACTTT. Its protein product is CASSRGSYNSPLHF.

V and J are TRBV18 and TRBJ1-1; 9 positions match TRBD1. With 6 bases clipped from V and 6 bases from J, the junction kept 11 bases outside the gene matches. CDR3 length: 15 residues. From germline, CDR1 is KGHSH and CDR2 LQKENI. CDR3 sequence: CASSPGQGSFAEAFF. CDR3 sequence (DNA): TGTGCCAGCTCCCCGGGACAGGGAAGCTTCGCTGAAGCTTTCTTT.

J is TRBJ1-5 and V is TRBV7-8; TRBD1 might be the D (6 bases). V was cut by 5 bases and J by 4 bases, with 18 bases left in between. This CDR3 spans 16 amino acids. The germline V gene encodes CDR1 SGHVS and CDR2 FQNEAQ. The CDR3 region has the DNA TGTGCCAGCAGCCCAGGGGAATCCCGACGAAATCAGCCCCAGCATTTT. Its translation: CASSPGESRRNQPQHF.

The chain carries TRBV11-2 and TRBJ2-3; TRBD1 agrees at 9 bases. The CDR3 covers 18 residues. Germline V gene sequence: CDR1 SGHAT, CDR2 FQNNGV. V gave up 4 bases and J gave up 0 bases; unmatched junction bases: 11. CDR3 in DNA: TGTGCCAGCAGCTGGGACAGGGAACTATTAACTAGCACAGATACGCAGTATTTT. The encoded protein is CASSWDRELLTSTDTQYF.

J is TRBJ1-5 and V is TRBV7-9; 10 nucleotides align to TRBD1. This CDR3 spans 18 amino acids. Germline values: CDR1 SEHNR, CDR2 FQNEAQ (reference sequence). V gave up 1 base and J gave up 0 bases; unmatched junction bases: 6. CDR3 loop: CASSLGTGGFDSNQPQHF. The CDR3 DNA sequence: TGTGCCAGCAGCTTAGGGACAGGGGGTTTTGATAGCAATCAGCCCCAGCATTTT.

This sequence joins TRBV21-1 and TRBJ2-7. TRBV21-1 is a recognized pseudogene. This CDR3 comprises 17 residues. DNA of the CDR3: TGTGCCAGCAGCAAAGTGAGGGGACCACACGCGCCCTACGAGCAGTACTTC. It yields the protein CASSKVRGPHAPYEQYF.

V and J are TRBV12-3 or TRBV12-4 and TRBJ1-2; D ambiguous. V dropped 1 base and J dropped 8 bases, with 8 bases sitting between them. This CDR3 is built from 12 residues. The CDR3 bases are TGTGCCAGCAGTTTAGGGGCGGGGGGCTACACCTTC. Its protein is CASSLGAGGYTF.